Listed here is a single T cell receptor (beta chain). Its antigen is undetermined. This sample stems from a study of a mutant IDH1 vaccine in newly diagnosed glioma. Whole-study context: Either 4-6 weeks after radiotherapy alone or alongside temozolomide, vaccination was begun. Previous care, which was radiotherapy, temozolomide, or both, most often involved both. Whole-study results and caveats: Altogether, about 95% of patients exhibited vaccine-induced immune responses.

Trimming removed 4 bases from V and 10 bases from J, with 26 bases in between. Germline V gene data show CDR1 as SQVTM and CDR2 as ANQGSEA. The CDR3 loop spans 16 amino acids. The method was immunoSEQ multiplex PCR; TCRdb's version includes in-frame clones alone and lacks a portion of them. Counted here are about 82,000 clones, over 75% occurring once; the ten biggest clones make up roughly 2.2%. Time point in this sample: week 23, last vaccination. In every dose of vaccine, 300 ug of mutant IDH1 20-mer peptide was given alongside topical imiquimod. The donors had new WHO grade 3 or 4 astrocytomas; these were IDH1-mutant and ATRX-lost.

The specimen comprised PBMCs, sampled from a glioma patient whose treatment included an IDH1 peptide vaccine. The clonotype was recovered from a man aged 25-45 years with glioma. Some clones in this sample may be carry-over from other donors' samples. V and J are TRBV29-1 and TRBJ2-1; D possibly corresponds to TRBD2 (8 bases). The CDR3 coding sequence is TGCAGCGTTGTGACAGGGAATCCCCGGGAGGGCCTCGAGCAGTTCTTC. Translation: CSVVTGNPREGLEQFF.